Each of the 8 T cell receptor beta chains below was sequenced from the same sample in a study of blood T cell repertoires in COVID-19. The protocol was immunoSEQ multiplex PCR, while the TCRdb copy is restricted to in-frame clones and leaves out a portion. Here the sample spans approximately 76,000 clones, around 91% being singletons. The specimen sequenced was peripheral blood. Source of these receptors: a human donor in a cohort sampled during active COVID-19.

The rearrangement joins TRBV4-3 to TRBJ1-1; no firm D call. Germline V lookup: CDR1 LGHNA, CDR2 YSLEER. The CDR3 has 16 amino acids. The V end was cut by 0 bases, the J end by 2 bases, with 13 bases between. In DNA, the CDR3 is TGCGCCAGCAGCCAAGACAGGTTTAAACCCAACACTGAAGCTTTCTTT. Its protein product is CASSQDRFKPNTEAFF.

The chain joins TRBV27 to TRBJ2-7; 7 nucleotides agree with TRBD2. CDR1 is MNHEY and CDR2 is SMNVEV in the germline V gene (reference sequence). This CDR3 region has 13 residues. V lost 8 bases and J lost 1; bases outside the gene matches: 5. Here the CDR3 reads CASGGGASYEQYF. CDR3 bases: TGTGCCAGCGGGGGAGGGGCATCCTACGAGCAGTACTTC.

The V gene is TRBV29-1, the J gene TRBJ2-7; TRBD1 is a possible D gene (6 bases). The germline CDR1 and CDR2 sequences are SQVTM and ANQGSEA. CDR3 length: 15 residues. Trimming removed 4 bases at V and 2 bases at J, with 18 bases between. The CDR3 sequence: CSVAYPRQVTYEQYF. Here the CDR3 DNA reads TGCAGCGTTGCTTATCCGAGACAGGTAACCTACGAGCAGTACTTC.

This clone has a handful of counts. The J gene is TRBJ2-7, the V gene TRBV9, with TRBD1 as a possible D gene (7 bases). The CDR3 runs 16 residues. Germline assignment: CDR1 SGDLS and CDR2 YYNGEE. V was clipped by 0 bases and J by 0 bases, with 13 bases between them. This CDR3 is CASSVDHRGLSYEQYF. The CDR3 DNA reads TGTGCCAGCAGCGTAGATCACAGGGGACTCTCCTACGAGCAGTACTTC.

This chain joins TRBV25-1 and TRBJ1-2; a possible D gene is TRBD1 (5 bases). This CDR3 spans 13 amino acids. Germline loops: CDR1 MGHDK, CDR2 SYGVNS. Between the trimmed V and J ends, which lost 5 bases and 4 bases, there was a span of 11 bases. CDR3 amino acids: CASSLGLIYGYTF. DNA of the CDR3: TGTGCCAGCAGTCTGGGGCTGATCTATGGCTACACCTTC.

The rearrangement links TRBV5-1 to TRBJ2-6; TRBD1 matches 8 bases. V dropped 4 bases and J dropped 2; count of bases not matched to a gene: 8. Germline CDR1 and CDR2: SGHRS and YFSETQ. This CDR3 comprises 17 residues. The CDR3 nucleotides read TGCGCCAGCAGCCTACCGACAGGGGTGCCTGGGGCCAACGTCCTGACTTTC. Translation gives CASSLPTGVPGANVLTF.

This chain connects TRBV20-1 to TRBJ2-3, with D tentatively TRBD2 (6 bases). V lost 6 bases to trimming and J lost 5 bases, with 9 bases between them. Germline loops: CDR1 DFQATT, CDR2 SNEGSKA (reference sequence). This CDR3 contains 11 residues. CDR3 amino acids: CSAQTRDTQYF. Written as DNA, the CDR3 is TGCAGTGCCCAGACTAGAGATACGCAGTATTTT.

CDR3 loop: CASSSINGGQPQHF. The CDR3 bases are TGTGCCAGCAGTTCGATAAACGGGGGGCAGCCCCAGCATTTT. The V call is TRBV27, the J call TRBJ1-5; tentative D call: TRBD1 (5 bases). V lost 4 bases and J 7 bases, leaving 14 bases between the germline ends. From germline, CDR1 is MNHEY and CDR2 SMNVEV (reference sequence). The CDR3 has 14 residues.